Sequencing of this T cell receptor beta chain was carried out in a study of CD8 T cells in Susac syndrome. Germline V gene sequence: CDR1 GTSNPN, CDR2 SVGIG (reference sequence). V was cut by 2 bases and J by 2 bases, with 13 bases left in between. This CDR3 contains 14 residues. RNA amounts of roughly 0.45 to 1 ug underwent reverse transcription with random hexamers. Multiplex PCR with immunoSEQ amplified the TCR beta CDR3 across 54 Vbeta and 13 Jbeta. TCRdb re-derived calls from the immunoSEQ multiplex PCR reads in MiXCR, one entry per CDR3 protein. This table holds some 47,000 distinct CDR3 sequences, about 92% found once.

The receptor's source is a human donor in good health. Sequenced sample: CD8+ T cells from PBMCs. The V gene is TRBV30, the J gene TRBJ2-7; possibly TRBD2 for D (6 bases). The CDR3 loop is CAWSLGGGTYEQYF. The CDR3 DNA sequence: TGTGCCTGGAGTCTGGGGGGAGGAACCTACGAGCAGTACTTC.